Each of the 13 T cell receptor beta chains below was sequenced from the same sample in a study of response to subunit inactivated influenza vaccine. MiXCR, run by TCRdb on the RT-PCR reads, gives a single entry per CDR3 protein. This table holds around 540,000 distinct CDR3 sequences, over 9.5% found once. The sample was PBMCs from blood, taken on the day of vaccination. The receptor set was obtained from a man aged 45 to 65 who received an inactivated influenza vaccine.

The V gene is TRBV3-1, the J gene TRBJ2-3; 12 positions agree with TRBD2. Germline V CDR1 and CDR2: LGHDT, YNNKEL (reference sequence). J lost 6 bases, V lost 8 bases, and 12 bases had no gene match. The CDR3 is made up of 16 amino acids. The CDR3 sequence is CASSHTSGRRKDTQYF. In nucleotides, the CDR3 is TGTGCCAGCTCCCACACTAGCGGGAGGCGAAAGGATACGCAGTATTTT.

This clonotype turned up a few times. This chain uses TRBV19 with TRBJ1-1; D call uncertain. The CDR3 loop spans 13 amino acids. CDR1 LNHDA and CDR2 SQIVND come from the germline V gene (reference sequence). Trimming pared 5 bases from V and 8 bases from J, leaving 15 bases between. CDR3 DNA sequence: TGTGCCAGTAGTCATCCCCAGCGGTTAGAAGCTTTCTTT. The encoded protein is CASSHPQRLEAFF. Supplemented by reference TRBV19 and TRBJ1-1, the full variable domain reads DGGITQSPKYLFRKEGQNVTLSCEQNLNHDAMYWYRQDPGQGLRLIYYSQIVNDFQKGDIAEGYSVSREKKESFPLTVTSAQKNPTAFYLCASSHPQRLEAFFGQGTRLTVV.

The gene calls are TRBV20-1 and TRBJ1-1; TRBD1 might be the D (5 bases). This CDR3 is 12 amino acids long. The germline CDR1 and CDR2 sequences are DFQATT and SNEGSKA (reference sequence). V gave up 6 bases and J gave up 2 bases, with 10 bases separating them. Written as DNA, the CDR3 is TGCAGTGCGCAGACAGCTAACACTGAAGCTTTCTTT. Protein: CSAQTANTEAFF.

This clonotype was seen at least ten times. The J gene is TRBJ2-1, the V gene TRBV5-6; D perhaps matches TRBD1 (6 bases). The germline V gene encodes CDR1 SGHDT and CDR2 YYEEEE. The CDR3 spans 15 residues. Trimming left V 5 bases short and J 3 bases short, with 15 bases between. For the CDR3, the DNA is TGTGCCAGCAGATTCGCAGGGGTCTTCTACAATGAGCAGTTCTTC. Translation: CASRFAGVFYNEQFF.

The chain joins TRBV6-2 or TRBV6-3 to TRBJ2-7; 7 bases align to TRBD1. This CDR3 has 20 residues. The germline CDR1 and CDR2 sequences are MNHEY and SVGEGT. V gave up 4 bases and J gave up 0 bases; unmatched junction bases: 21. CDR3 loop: CASSSIPGQAPSYDSYEQYF. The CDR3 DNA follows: TGTGCCAGCAGTTCAATCCCCGGACAGGCTCCAAGTTACGACTCCTACGAGCAGTACTTC.

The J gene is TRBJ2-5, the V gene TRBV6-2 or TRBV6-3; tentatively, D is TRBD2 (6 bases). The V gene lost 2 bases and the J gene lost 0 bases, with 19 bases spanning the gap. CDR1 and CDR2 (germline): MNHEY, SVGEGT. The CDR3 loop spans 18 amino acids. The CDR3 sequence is CASSYPLAEEKYQETQYF. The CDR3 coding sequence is TGTGCCAGCAGTTACCCCTTAGCGGAAGAAAAGTACCAAGAGACCCAGTACTTC.

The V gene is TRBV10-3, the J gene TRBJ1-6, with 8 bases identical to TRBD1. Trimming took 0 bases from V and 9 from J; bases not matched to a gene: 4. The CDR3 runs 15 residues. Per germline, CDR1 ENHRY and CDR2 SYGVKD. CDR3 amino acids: CAISESTGVVSPLHF. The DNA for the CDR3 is TGTGCCATCAGTGAGTCGACAGGGGTGGTTTCACCCCTCCACTTT.

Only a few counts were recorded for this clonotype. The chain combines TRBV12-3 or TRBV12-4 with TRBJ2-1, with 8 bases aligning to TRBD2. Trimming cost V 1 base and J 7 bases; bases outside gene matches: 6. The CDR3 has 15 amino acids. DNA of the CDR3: TGTGCCAGCAGTTTAGGAAGCGGGAGCGAGAATGAGCAGTTCTTC. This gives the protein CASSLGSGSENEQFF.

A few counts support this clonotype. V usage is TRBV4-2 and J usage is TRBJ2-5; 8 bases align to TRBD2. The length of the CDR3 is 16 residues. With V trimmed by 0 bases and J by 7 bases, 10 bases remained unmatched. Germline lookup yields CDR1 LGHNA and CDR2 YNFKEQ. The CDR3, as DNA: TGTGCCAGCAGCCAAGATTACCGGGGGGGGCCCGTGACCCAGTACTTC. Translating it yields CASSQDYRGGPVTQYF.

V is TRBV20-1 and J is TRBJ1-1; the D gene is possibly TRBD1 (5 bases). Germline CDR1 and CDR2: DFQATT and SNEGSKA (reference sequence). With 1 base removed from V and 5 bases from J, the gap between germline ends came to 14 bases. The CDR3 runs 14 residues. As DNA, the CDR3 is TGCAGTGCTAGAGTCGGGGGACCGGGGACTGAAGCTTTCTTT. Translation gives CSARVGGPGTEAFF.

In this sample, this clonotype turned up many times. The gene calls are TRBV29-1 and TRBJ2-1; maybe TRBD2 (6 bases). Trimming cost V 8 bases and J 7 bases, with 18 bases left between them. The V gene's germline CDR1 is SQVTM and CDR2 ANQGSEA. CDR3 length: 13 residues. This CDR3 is CSTNPRLGNEQFF. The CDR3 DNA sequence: TGCAGCACAAATCCGAGACTAGGGAATGAGCAGTTCTTC.

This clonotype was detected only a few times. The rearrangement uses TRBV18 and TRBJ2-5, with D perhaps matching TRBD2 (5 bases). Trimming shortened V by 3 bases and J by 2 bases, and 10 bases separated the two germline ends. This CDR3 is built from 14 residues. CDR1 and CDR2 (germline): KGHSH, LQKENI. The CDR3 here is CASSPLALQETQYF. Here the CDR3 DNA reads TGTGCCAGCTCACCCTTAGCGCTACAAGAGACCCAGTACTTC.

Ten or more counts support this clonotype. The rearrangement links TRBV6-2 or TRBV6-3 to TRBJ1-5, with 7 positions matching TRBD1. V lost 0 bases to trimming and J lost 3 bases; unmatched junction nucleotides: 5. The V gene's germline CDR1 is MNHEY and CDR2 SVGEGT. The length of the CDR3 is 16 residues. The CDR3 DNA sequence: TGTGCCAGCAGTTACTCCACAGGGGTGGACAATCAGCCCCAGCATTTT. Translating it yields CASSYSTGVDNQPQHF.